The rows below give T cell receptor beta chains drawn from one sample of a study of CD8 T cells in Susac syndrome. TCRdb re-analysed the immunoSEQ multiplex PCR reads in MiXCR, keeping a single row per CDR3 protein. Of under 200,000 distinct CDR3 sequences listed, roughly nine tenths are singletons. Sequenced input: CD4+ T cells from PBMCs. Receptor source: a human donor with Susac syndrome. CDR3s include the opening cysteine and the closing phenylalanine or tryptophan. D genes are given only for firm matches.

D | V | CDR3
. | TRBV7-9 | CASSEPGQTYEQYF
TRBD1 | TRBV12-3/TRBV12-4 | CASSLGRQGKDSNQPQHF
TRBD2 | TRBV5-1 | CASSLGGSRLFNEQFF
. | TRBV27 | CASSFFGGGTEAFF
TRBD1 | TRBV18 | CASSSTGTGGLSAKNIQYF
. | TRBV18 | CASSPPGLASTDTQYF
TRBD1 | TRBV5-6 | CASSQSTGNSGNTIYF
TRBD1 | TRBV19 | CASSRQGARQETQYF
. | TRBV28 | CASSAPGAPPNTEAFF
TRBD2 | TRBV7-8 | CASSLAGTSGYEQYF
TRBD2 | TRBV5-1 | CASSIPLAGGTDTQYF
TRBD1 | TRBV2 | CASKPGTVTNYGYTF
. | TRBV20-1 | CSAIRGRVGGELFF
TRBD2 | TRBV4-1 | CASSRGGSANVGANVLTF
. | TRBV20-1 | CSATQRGETQYF
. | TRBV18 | CASSPRGTDYEQYF
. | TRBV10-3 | CAISGGDTEAFF
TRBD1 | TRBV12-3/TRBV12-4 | CASRKGQGFADTQYF
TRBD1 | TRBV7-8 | CASSFRTGVSIGGYTF
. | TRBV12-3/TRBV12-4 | CASSPGGNSPLHF
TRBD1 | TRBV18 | CASSQGTGGTTEAFF
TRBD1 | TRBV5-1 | CASSVLDRGGNEQFF
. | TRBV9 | CASSVAGGGDSGANVLTF
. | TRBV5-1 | CASSLGSQGQETQYF
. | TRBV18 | CASSEGSRGVEAFF
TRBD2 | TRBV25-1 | CASSNGGGMRTQYF
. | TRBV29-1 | CSGTTVNTEAFF
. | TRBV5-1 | CASSLAHPRKETQYF
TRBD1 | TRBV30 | CAWSAGNSGQGTWQFF
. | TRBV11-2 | CASSLGYSTDTQYF
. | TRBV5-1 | CASSLVLVADTQYF
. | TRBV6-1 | CASSERVLAGKGEQYF
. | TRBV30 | CACPVGFYYGYTF
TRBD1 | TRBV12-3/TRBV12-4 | CASTPGQGGEQYF
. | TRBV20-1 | CSAPDYTTTDTQYF
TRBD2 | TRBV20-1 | CSAIAGGVGYNEQFF